This T cell receptor (beta chain) is drawn from a study of tumor and adjacent non-tumor tissue in lung cancer. Study-level results: Tumor repertoires had a smaller top 100 clone share than normal lung.

Details on this clonotype: Its cognate antigen is unknown.

Germline CDR1 is MNHEY and CDR2 is SVGAGI. CDR3 size: 17 residues. This sample's RNA came from whole unsorted tissue. Distant lung tissue was collected more than 3 cm away from the tumor edge. A modified ARM-PCR protocol with three rounds of nested PCR amplified TCRbeta. MiXCR, applied by TCRdb to the multiplex PCR reads, yields one record per CDR3 protein. The sample consists of about 50,000 distinct CDR3 sequences, just under 75% of them appearing once. The TCR originated in a woman in her fifties or sixties with non-small cell lung cancer. The chain joins TRBV6-5 to TRBJ2-4; D might be TRBD2 (7 bases). The J call may be in error: the DNA end matches TRBJ2-1 better. The sequenced sample consisted of distant non-tumor lung tissue. This CDR3 is CARRPSKGGGTRNIQFF. The DNA for the CDR3 is TGTGCCAGAAGACCATCGAAAGGGGGAGGGACCAGAAACATCCAGTTCTTC.